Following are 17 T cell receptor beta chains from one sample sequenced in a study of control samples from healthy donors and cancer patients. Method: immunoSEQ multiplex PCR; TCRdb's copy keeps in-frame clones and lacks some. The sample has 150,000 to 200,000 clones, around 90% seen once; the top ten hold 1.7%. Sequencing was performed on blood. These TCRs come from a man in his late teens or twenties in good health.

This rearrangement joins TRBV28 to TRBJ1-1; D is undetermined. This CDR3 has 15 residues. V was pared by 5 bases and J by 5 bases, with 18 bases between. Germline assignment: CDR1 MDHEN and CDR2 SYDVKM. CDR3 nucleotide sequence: TGTGCCAGCAGTCCTGCTGAAGGGAAAGGAACTGAAGCTTTCTTT. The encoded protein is CASSPAEGKGTEAFF.

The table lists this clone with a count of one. CDR3: CASSLETGNYEQYF. CDR3 DNA: TGTGCCAGCAGCTTAGAGACAGGTAACTACGAGCAGTACTTC. This rearrangement joins TRBV7-8 to TRBJ2-7; D perhaps matches TRBD1 (6 bases). The CDR3 is 14 residues long. With 1 base removed from V and 3 bases from J, the gap between germline ends came to 10 bases. Germline CDR1 SGHVS, CDR2 FQNEAQ.

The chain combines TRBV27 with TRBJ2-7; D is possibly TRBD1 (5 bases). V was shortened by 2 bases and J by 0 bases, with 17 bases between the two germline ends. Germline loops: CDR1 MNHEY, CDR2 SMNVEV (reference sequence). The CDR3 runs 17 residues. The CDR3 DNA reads TGTGCCAGCAGTTTAAGTCGGCCCAGGGTTACCTCCTACGAGCAGTACTTC. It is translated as CASSLSRPRVTSYEQYF.

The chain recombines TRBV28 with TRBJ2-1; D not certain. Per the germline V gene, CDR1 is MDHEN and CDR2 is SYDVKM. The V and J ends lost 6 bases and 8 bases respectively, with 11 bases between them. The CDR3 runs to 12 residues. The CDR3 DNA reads TGTGCCAGCAGGCTGAGGTTGGATGAGCAGTTCTTC. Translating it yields CASRLRLDEQFF.

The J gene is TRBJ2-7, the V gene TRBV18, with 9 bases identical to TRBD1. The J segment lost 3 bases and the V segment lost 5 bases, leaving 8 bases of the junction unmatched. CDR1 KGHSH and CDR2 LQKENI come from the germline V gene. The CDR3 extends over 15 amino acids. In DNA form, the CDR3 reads TGTGCCAGCTCAAGGGGACAGGGAGAATACTACGAGCAGTACTTC. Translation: CASSRGQGEYYEQYF.

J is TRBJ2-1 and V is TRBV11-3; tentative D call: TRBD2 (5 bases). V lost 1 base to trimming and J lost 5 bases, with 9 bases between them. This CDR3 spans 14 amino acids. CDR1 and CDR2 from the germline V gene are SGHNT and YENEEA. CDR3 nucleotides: TGTGCCAGCAGCTTAGCCGGGGTTAACAATGAGCAGTTCTTC. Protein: CASSLAGVNNEQFF.

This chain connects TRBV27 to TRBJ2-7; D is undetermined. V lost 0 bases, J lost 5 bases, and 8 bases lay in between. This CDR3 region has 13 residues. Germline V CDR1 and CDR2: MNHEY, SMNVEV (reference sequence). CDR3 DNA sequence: TGTGCCAGCAGTTTATCGTCCAGCCACGAGCAGTACTTC. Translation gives CASSLSSSHEQYF.

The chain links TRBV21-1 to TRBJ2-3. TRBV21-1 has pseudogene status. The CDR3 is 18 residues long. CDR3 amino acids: CASSRSGPYPPFTDTQYF. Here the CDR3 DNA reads TGTGCCAGCAGCAGATCCGGGCCTTACCCCCCCTTCACAGATACGCAGTATTTT.

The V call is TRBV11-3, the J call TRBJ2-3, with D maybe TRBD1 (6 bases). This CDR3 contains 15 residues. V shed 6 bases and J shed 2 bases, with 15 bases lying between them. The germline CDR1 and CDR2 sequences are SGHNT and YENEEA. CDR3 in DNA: TGTGCCAGCAGTAAAAGAGGACAGCTCACAGATACGCAGTATTTT. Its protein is CASSKRGQLTDTQYF.

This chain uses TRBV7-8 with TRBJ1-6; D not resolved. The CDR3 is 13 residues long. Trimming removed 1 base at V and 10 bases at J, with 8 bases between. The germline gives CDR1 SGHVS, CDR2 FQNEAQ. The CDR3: CASSLGSSSPLHF. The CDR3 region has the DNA TGTGCCAGCAGCTTAGGTTCGTCCTCACCCCTCCACTTT.

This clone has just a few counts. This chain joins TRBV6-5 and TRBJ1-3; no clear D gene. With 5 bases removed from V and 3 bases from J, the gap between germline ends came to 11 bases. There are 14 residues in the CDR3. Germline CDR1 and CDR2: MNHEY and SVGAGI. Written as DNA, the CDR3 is TGTGCCAGCAGTCGGACTCCGAATGGAAACACCATATATTTT. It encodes CASSRTPNGNTIYF.

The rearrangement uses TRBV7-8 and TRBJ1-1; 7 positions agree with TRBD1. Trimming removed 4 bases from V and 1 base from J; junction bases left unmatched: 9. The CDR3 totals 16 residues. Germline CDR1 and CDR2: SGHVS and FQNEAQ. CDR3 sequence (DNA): TGTGCCAGCAGCTCCCGGGCGACAGGGAGGAACACTGAAGCTTTCTTT. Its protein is CASSSRATGRNTEAFF. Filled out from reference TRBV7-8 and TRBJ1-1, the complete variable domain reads GAGVSQSPRYKVAKRGQDVALRCDPISGHVSLFWYQQALGQGPEFLTYFQNEAQLDKSGLPSDRFFAERPEGSVSTLKIQRTQQEDSAVYLCASSSRATGRNTEAFFGQGTRLTVV.

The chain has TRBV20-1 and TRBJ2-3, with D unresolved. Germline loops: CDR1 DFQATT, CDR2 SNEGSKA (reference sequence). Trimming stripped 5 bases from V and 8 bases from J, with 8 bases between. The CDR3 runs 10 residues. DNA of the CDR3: TGCAGTGCTTGGGTCGGTACGCAGTATTTT. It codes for CSAWVGTQYF.

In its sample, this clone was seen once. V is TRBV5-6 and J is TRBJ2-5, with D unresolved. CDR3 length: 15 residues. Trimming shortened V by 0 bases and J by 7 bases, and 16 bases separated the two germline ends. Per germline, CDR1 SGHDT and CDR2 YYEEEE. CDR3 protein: CASSLGVGRGVTQYF. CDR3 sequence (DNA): TGTGCCAGCAGCTTGGGCGTCGGACGAGGAGTGACCCAGTACTTC.

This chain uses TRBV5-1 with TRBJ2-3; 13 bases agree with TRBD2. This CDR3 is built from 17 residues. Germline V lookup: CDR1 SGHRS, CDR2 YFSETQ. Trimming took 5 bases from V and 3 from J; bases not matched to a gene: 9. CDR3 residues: CASSSGLAGKSTDTQYF. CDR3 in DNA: TGCGCCAGCAGTTCGGGACTAGCGGGGAAATCTACAGATACGCAGTATTTT.

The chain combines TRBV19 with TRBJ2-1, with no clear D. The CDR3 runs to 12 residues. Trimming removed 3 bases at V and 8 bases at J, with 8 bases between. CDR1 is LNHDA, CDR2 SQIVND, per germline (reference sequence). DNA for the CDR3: TGTGCCAGTAGTATGACAAGCTATGAGCAGTTCTTC. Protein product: CASSMTSYEQFF. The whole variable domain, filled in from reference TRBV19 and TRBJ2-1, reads DGGITQSPKYLFRKEGQNVTLSCEQNLNHDAMYWYRQDPGQGLRLIYYSQIVNDFQKGDIAEGYSVSREKKESFPLTVTSAQKNPTAFYLCASSMTSYEQFFGPGTRLTVL.

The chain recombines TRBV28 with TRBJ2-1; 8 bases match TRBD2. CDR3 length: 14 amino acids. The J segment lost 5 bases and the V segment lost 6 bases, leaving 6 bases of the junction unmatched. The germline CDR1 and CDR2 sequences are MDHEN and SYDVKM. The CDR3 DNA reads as TGTGCCAGCAGCCCCGGGGGGGCCAACAATGAGCAGTTCTTC. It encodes CASSPGGANNEQFF. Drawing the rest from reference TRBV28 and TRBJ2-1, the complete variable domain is DVKVTQSSRYLVKRTGEKVFLECVQDMDHENMFWYRQDPGLGLRLIYFSYDVKMKEKGDIPEGYSVSREKKERFSLILESASTNQTSMYLCASSPGGANNEQFFGPGTRLTVL.